This paragraph covers one TCR beta chain sequence. Its antigen remains unidentified. Trimming at V came to 2 bases and at J to 0 bases, leaving 13 bases not matched to a gene. CDR1 MDHEN and CDR2 SYDVKM come from the germline V gene. The CDR3 extends over 20 amino acids. The sample belongs to a study of cytomegalovirus exposure and HLA in healthy donors. Study conclusions and caveats: Likely technical artifact: a cluster of highly shared sequence variants.

In the PCR, 60 Vbeta and 13 Jbeta primers were used. Assay: immunoSEQ multiplex PCR; the TCRdb copy retains only in-frame clones and omits some. This table has over 100,000 clones, over 60% appearing once. The TCR sequence derives from a woman aged 18-29 years in good health and CMV-seropositive. Sequenced sample: PBMCs. The rearrangement joins TRBV28 to TRBJ1-5; 10 positions agree with TRBD1. For the CDR3, the DNA is TGTGCCAGCAGTTTAATTGTCGGGACAGGGGCAGGGGTTAGCAATCAGCCCCAGCATTTT. It specifies CASSLIVGTGAGVSNQPQHF.